This is a list of T cell receptor beta chains from one sample in a study of T cells in narcolepsy. Clones were sequenced by immunoSEQ multiplex PCR, and TCRdb holds only the in-frame ones, with some missing. The data contain about 24,000 clones, less than 70% of them seen just once; the ten biggest clones take up more than 10%. Sequenced sample: memory (CD45RA-) CD4+ T cells from blood. The receptors derive from a human donor in good health. The CDR3 runs from the conserved cysteine through the conserved F or W. D genes are given only for firm matches. Size values are once, few and many counts, or a class for expanded clones, and some rows have none.

size: NA; V: TRBV30; D: NA; J: TRBJ1-2; DNA: TGTGCCTGGAGTCGCCAGGGCTACGGCTACACCTTC; CDR3: CAWSRQGYGYTF
size: NA; V: TRBV5-5; D: TRBD1; J: TRBJ1-2; DNA: TGTGCCAGCAGCCCTTTAAACAGGGGCACCTATGGCTACACCTTC; CDR3: CASSPLNRGTYGYTF
size: NA; V: TRBV10-3; D: TRBD2; J: TRBJ2-3; DNA: TGTGCCACCAGGGGTAATACGGGAGGGCAAGATACGCAGTATTTT; CDR3: CATRGNTGGQDTQYF
size: NA; V: TRBV19; D: NA; J: TRBJ1-1; DNA: TGTGCCAGTAGTCCCAGGGTAGACACTGAAGCTTTCTTT; CDR3: CASSPRVDTEAFF
size: NA; V: TRBV9; D: NA; J: TRBJ2-3; DNA: TGTGCCAGCAGCGTAATGGTAGCAGATACGCAGTATTTT; CDR3: CASSVMVADTQYF
size: few; V: TRBV18; D: NA; J: TRBJ2-1; DNA: TGTGCCAGCTCACAGGGGGGAGGCTCCTACAATGAGCAGTTCTTC; CDR3: CASSQGGGSYNEQFF
size: few; V: TRBV4-3; D: NA; J: TRBJ2-7; DNA: TGCGCCAGCAGCCTCACCACCCGCACCTACGAGCAGTACTTC; CDR3: CASSLTTRTYEQYF
size: NA; V: TRBV7-9; D: NA; J: TRBJ2-3; DNA: TGTGCCAGCAGCGTGAGCACAGATACGCAGTATTTT; CDR3: CASSVSTDTQYF
size: NA; V: TRBV6-5; D: NA; J: TRBJ2-7; DNA: TGTGCCAGAAGGCGGGACTTCGAAAGCTCCTACGAGCAATACTTC; CDR3: CARRRDFESSYEQYF
size: NA; V: TRBV21-1; D: NA; J: TRBJ2-1; DNA: TGTGCCGTCATGCGGCCCCTCCCCTCCTACAATGAGCAGTTCTTC; CDR3: CAVMRPLPSYNEQFF
size: NA; V: TRBV6-5; D: TRBD1; J: TRBJ2-7; DNA: TGTGCCAGCAGTTACACCAGGACAGGGTCGGTTGTGCAGTACTTC; CDR3: CASSYTRTGSVVQYF
size: NA; V: TRBV5-6; D: NA; J: TRBJ1-1; DNA: TGTGCCAGCAGCAGGCAGGGGTTTGACACTGAAGCTTTCTTT; CDR3: CASSRQGFDTEAFF
size: few; V: TRBV5-1; D: NA; J: TRBJ2-7; DNA: TGCGCCAGCAGCACGGGACATTCCCCCGAGCAGTACTTC; CDR3: CASSTGHSPEQYF
size: NA; V: TRBV28; D: NA; J: TRBJ1-5; DNA: TGTGCCAGCAGAACTGAGGGGATGAGTACTCAGCCCCAGCATTTT; CDR3: CASRTEGMSTQPQHF
size: NA; V: TRBV5-1; D: NA; J: TRBJ1-1; DNA: TGCGCCAGCAGCTTAACCCCCCAGGGGATAATAGACACTGAAGCTTTCTTT; CDR3: CASSLTPQGIIDTEAFF
size: NA; V: TRBV9; D: NA; J: TRBJ2-5; DNA: TGTGCCAGCAGCCGGAGGCCCGTCGGGGGGACCCAGTACTTC; CDR3: CASSRRPVGGTQYF
size: few; V: TRBV10-2; D: NA; J: TRBJ2-1; DNA: TGCGCCAGCAACGTGGGGTGGAATGAGCAGTTCTTC; CDR3: CASNVGWNEQFF